Below, one T cell receptor (beta chain) is given with its context. Its antigen has not been determined. No much larger clone is present one base from it, and per-base qualities are unavailable. The library came from the immunoSEQ multiplex PCR assay. The multiplex PCR relied on a mix of 60 forward primers for TCR Vbeta segments and 13 reverse primers for TCR Jbeta segments. Amplification of the CDR3 region of rearranged TCR beta genes was performed with a multiplex PCR assay on genomic DNA. On the Illumina HiSeq System, the amplified TCR beta libraries were sequenced as 87-base-pair reads. Processing in the source paper ran as follows. A later analysis tallied tens of millions of unique TCR beta chains across the 666 repertoires, and some 12 million of those chains were shared by two or more donors. Raw reads were error-corrected and collapsed into unique sequences by a nearest-neighbor algorithm in which closely related sequences were merged to remove PCR and sequencing errors. V, D and J gene segments were assigned by aligning CDR3 sequences to IMGT reference sequences. For a sequence to be retained, a match of at least six nucleotides was required to both a V gene segment and a J gene segment. A rearrangement counted as productive if the CDR3 had no stop codons and remained in frame with V and J, and every other rearrangement counted as non-productive. CDR3 was defined according to IMGT convention as the region running from the second conserved V-encoded cysteine to the conserved J-encoded phenylalanine. In an earlier analysis of some 550 of the donors, sequences lacking an unambiguous match to a single V gene segment were excluded. In an earlier analysis of 587 of the donors, V segments were called functional above 56.7% productive rearrangements and were called segregating when the between-donor standard deviation exceeded 5%. A statistical classification framework was developed to diagnose cytomegalovirus status using the catalog of TCR beta chain sequences. In a later analysis, V and J genes were assigned by comparing TCR nucleotide sequences against IMGT/GENE-DB human TR gene sequences. A later analysis assigned CDR3 sequences and most-parsimonious VDJ recombination scenarios with the TCRdist pipeline. In a later analysis, every TCR beta chain was defined by the combination of its CDR3 amino acid sequence and its V-gene family, and reads without a unique V-gene family were dropped. In a later analysis, fewer than 650 highly shared, low-generation-probability nucleotide sequences were removed to address suspected cross-contamination and a sequencing artifact. In a later analysis, a clonal expansion index was calculated for each public chain from normalized within-repertoire ranks of inferred template counts. In a later analysis, generation probabilities were computed using a VDJ recombination model fitted to out-of-frame rearrangements, and the results were checked against IGoR. A later analysis scored TCR-TCR, TCR-HLA and TCR-CMV co-occurrence with hypergeometric tests, applying a repertoire-size bias correction to TCR pairs. To estimate false discovery rates, a later analysis permuted the HLA or CMV assignments 20 times. A later analysis grouped co-occurring TCRs with DBSCAN, adding TCRdist sequence similarity when clustering within HLA-allele-positive subsets. Repertoires with fewer than 30,000 or more than 120,000 public chains were left out of co-occurrence clustering, as were about five repertoires with anomalous nucleotide sharing. Not all clones reach the TCRdb copy of this immuneACCESS table, which keeps in-frame sequences only. Checked studies attribute under half of the gap to unresolved V genes and leave the rest unexplained. V, J and clone size are those of that table, while D and trimming were read from the DNA. The sample includes around 100,000 clones, with around three quarters observed a single time. In total, the top ten clones hold roughly 2.6% of the sample.

V loses 3 bases, J loses 2 bases, and the germline ends lie 10 bases apart. The CDR3 measures 15 amino acids from cysteine to phenylalanine. Only the CDR3 DNA stays, 45 bases, in frame from base 1. According to the germline V gene, CDR1 reads SGHVS and CDR2 reads FNYEAQ. The sample is drawn from a study of cytomegalovirus exposure and HLA in healthy donors (TCRdb year 2017). Describing the broader study: In an earlier analysis of 450 to 750 of the donors, approximately 300 Gb of sequence data and 90 million to 130 million unique TCR beta sequences from about 190 million T cells were reported. Using immunosequencing, the study profiled T cell repertoires from roughly 650 subjects and related those repertoires to cytomegalovirus serostatus. In an earlier analysis of 550 to 700 of the donors, high-throughput TCR beta sequencing was used to judge whether each TCR beta V gene segment behaved as functional or pseudogenic. Alongside the repertoire data, information on donor age, sex, ethnicity and CMV serostatus was compiled. Of the 300 to 500 genotyped donors, more than 75% were placed in the genetic ancestry cluster associated with self-reported Caucasian donors. In a later genetic analysis, genome-wide SNP genotypes for about three fifths of the roughly 670 donors were used, and that subset was treated as a discovery cohort. To predict cytomegalovirus infection status, the study combined high-throughput TCR immunosequencing, statistical association of individual TCRs with disease status, and machine learning. In the later analysis, no new phenotypic data were used to find candidate immune exposures; instead, reliance was placed on TCR beta sequences and their occurrence across donors. An early release that covered about 600 HLA-typed donors contained approximately 300 gigabases of sequencing data and about 93 million unique TCR sequences. In addition to the first cohort of 650 to 750 subjects, a separate validation cohort of 120 different subjects was used. The study aimed to test whether cataloging public T cell receptors could reveal signatures of past pathogen exposure. Because of strong linkage in the cohort, 5 or 6 DR-DQ haplotypes were treated as single units for association and clustering. In a later analysis, previously published TCR beta repertoires from about 640 donors were re-analyzed and high-resolution HLA genotyping was added so that TCR occurrence patterns could be studied. Typing coverage differed by locus: A, B, C, DRB1 and DQB1 were typed in about 629-630 donors, DQA1 in 500 to 550, DPA1 in approximately 610, and DPB1 in approximately 450. HLA typing included class I and class II loci at four-digit resolution. Every repertoire in the discovery cohort had been generated on one and the same sequencing platform. Across 398 genotyped donors of the cohort, an average of about 240,000 unique TCR beta nucleotide sequences per donor were sequenced, and roughly a sixth of those sequences were non-productive. General conclusions and limits of the study: Cytomegalovirus status was reported to be diagnosed by the classifier with high specificity and sensitivity in both the original and validation cohorts. Some IMGT-functional V segments, including TRBV6-2 and TRBV6-3, could not be told apart with the 87-base-pair reads, so those segments were excluded. In this cohort, only TCR beta chains were sequenced, and detectable features were limited by the absence of alpha or paired-chain data. Linkage disequilibrium might explain the correlated functional status among segregating V segments, but an unknown experimental factor could not be excluded. Assigning TCR associations to individual alleles was difficult when HLA alleles, especially DR and DQ, strongly co-occurred. Across donors, most TCR sequences were observed very rarely, whereas some public TCRs were present in many individuals. Several of the top co-occurrence clusters appeared to be linked to parvovirus B19, influenza, CMV and Epstein-Barr virus, according to a later analysis. Sequencing depth was assumed to be roughly uniform across donors in the presence/absence analyses, though that assumption may not hold. The earlier analysis of fewer than 750 of the donors excluded roughly 17 rarely observed V segments, including chromosome 9 orphons, because counts were too low. The authors suggested that the approach could potentially be extended to other disease states and immunological phenotypes. Compared with the 666-donor mean, donors in an Asian-associated ancestry cluster had fewer N-insertions in productive TCRs, according to a later genetic analysis. A further reported finding was that TCR beta sequences accurately predicted the HLA-A and HLA-B alleles for most subjects in the first cohort. A cluster of highly shared sequence variants was judged likely to represent a technical artifact of the sequencing pipeline. For the cohort, immune exposure information was limited to CMV serostatus. HLA typing was unavailable for some donors at each locus, so association tests used only the typed subset. A few of the identified cytomegalovirus-associated TCR beta chains were confirmed in vitro to be specific for cytomegalovirus antigens. The study listed 164 TCR beta chains as associated with cytomegalovirus. According to a later analysis, most CMV-associated TCR beta chains appeared to be HLA-restricted, and the HLA associations seemed to be driven largely by CMV exposure. A later analysis found that HLA-associated TCR beta chains were more clonally expanded and had lower generation probabilities than equally common non-associated chains. In a later analysis, the rate of TCR association differed among HLA loci, with DRB1 alleles having the most associated TCRs and HLA-C alleles having the fewest. In an earlier analysis of under 600 of the donors, most TCR beta V segments were observed in productive rearrangements about 87% or about 30% of the time, broadly matching IMGT annotations. In a later genetic analysis, a missense DCLRE1C variant was associated with V-gene and J-gene trimming of TCR beta chains, and the association was replicated in an independent cohort. At a false discovery rate of 0.05, a later analysis linked roughly 17,000 TCR beta sequences to specific HLA alleles.

The cohort comprised several hundred healthy bone marrow donors. All cohort members were sampled while nominally healthy, although unrecorded immune exposures were likely present. The donor tested CMV seropositive and was one of the 289 seropositive cohort members. Each donor provided a peripheral blood sample, and peripheral blood mononuclear cells were used for TCR beta sequencing. Genomic DNA was extracted from the blood cell samples with the Qiagen DNeasy Blood Extraction Kit. The origin of this receptor is a man aged 45-65 years in good health and CMV-seropositive. The sample was PBMCs. This sequence uses TRBV7-6 and TRBJ1-4; too little of a D gene remains to name it. The DNA sequence is TGTGCCAGCAGCTTCCGAGGAGGGACTAATGAAAAACTGTTTTTT. It encodes CASSFRGGTNEKLFF.